This TCR beta chain comes out of a study of regulatory T cells in long-lasting Graves disease. The study, taken as a whole, reports: The study examined only peripheral blood, not thyroid tissue.

This clonotype was seen at least ten times. The antigen remains unidentified. Germline trimming cut 6 bases from V and 2 bases from J; bases unmatched to any gene: 6. The CDR3 totals 15 residues. Germline V gene lookup returns CDR1 MDHEN and CDR2 SYDVKM. Time point reported: persistent/refractory GD, antithyroid drugs over 5 years with positive TRAb. PBMC RNA was the source of the TCR library. Arm-PCR of CDR3 regions and iRepertoire HTBI primers were the basis on which TCR beta libraries were built. A single record per CDR3 protein comes from TCRdb applying MiXCR to the multiplex PCR reads. Of 400,000 or so distinct CDR3 sequences listed, 23% are singletons.

The clonotype originates from a female donor with Graves disease. This chain joins TRBV28 and TRBJ2-2, with 7 bases identical to TRBD1. Source: peripheral blood mononuclear cells (PBMCs), taken when the disease was refractory, from a patient treated with antithyroid drugs. CDR3 bases: TGTGCCAGCAGAAGAGGGGGCTACAACACCGGGGAGCTGTTTTTT. The encoded protein is CASRRGGYNTGELFF.